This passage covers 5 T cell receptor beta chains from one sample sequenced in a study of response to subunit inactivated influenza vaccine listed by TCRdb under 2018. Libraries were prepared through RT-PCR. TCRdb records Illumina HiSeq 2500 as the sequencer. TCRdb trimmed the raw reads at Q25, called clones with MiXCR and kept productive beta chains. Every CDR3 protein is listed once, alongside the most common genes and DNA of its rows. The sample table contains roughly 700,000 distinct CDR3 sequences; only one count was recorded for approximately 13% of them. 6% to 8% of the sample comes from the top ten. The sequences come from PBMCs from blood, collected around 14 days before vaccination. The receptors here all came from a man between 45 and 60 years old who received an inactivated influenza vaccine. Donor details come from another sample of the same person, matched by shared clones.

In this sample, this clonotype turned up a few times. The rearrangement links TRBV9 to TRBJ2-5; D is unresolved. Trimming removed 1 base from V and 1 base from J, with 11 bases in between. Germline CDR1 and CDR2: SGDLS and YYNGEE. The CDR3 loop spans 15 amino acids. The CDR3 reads CASSVTGSAQETQYF. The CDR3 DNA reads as TGTGCCAGCAGCGTAACGGGTTCAGCCCAAGAGACCCAGTACTTC.

For the CDR3, the DNA is TGTGCCAGCAGTTTCATCGTGGACGGGACAGATACGCAGTATTTT. Amino acids: CASSFIVDGTDTQYF. This chain links TRBV28 with TRBJ2-3; no clear D. V dropped 3 bases and J dropped 3 bases, with 13 bases sitting between them. Looked up from germline, CDR1 is MDHEN and CDR2 is SYDVKM. CDR3 length: 15 residues.

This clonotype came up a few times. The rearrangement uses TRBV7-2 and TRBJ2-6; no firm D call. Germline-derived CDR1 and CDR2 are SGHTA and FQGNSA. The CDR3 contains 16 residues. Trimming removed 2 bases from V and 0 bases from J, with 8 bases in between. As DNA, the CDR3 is TGTGCCAGCAGCTTATTTCTGGGCTCTGGGGCCAACGTCCTGACTTTC. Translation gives CASSLFLGSGANVLTF.

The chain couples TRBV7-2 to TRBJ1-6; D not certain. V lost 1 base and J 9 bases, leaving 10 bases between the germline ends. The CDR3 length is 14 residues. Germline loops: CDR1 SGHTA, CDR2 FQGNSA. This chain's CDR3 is CASSLEGLSSPLHF. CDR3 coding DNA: TGTGCCAGCAGCTTAGAGGGTTTAAGTTCACCCCTCCACTTT. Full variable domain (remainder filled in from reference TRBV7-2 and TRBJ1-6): GAGVSQSPSNKVTEKGKDVELRCDPISGHTALYWYRQSLGQGLEFLIYFQGNSAPDKSGLPSDRFSAERTGGSVSTLTIQRTQQEDSAVYLCASSLEGLSSPLHFGNGTRLTVT.

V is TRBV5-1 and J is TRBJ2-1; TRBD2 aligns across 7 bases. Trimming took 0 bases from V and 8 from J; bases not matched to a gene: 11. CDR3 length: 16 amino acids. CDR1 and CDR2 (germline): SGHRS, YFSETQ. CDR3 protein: CASSLGGAGVGYEQFF. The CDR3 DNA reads TGCGCCAGCAGCTTGGGAGGGGCGGGAGTTGGTTATGAGCAGTTCTTC.